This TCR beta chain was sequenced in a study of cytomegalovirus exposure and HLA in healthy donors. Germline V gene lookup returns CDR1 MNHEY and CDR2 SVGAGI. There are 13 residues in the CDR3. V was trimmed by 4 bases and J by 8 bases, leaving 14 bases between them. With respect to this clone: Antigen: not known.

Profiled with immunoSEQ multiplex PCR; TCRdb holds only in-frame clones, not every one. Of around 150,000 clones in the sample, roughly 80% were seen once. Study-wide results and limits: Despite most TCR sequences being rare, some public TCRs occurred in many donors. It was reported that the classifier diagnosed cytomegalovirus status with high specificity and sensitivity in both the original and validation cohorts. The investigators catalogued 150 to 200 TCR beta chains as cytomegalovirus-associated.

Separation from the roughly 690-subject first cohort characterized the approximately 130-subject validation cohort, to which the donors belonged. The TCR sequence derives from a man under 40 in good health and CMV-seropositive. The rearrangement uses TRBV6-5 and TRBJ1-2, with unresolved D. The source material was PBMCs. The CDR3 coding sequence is TGTGCCAGCAGTTCGTCGACTCGGGAAGGCTACACCTTC. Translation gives CASSSSTREGYTF.